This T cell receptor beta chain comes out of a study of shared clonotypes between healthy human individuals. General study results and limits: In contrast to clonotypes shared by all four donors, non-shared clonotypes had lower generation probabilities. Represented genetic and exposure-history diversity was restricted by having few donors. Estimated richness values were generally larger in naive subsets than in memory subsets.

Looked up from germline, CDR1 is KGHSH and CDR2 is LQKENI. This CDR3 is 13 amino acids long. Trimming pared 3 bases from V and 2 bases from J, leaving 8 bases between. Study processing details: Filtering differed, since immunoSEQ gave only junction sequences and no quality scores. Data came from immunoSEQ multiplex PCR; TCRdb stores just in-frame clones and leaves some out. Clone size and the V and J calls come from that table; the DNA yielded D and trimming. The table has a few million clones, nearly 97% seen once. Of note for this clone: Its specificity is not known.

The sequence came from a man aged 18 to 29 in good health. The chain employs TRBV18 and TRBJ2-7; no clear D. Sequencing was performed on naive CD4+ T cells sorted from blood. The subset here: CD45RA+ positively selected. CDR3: CASSPTNPYEQYF. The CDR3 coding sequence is TGTGCCAGCTCACCTACAAACCCCTACGAGCAGTACTTC.